This passage covers 29 T cell receptor beta chains from one sample sequenced in a study of regulatory T cells in long-lasting Graves disease. Time point given: persistent/refractory GD, antithyroid drugs over 5 years with positive TRAb. RNA from PBMCs was the source of the TCR library. In building TCR beta libraries, iRepertoire HTBI primers were used together with Arm-PCR of CDR3 regions. TCRdb recomputed calls from the multiplex PCR reads with MiXCR, one row per CDR3 protein. Seen here are a few hundred thousand distinct CDR3 sequences, around 22% observed once, and the top ten hold about a quarter. The input for sequencing was peripheral blood mononuclear cells (PBMCs), taken when the disease was refractory, from a patient treated with antithyroid drugs. Receptor source: a female donor with Graves disease.

The chain couples TRBV20-1 to TRBJ2-7, with 10 bases matching TRBD2. The germline CDR1 and CDR2 sequences are DFQATT and SNEGSKA (reference sequence). CDR3 length equals 14 residues. The ends lost 7 bases at V and 0 bases at J; junction bases unmatched: 6. CDR3 bases: TGCAGTGTTCCCGGGACTAGCGCCTCCTACGAGCAGTACTTC. Protein: CSVPGTSASYEQYF.

This clonotype was recorded many times. The rearrangement uses TRBV7-8 and TRBJ1-4; possible D gene TRBD1, 6 bases. Between the trimmed V and J ends, which lost 6 bases and 5 bases, there was a span of 16 bases. This CDR3 region has 15 residues. Germline V lookup: CDR1 SGHVS, CDR2 FQNEAQ. The CDR3 DNA is TGTGCCAGCAGTAAGACAGGCGTCACAAATGAAAAACTGTTTTTT. Its translation: CASSKTGVTNEKLFF.

A word on this clonotype: No DNA is shown, since the ends of the CDR3 on it are uncertain; the CDR3 is the one TCRdb lists. The chain has TRBV29-1 and TRBJ1-2; the table names TRBD1, a call not compared with the DNA. Germline CDR1 SQVTM, CDR2 ANQGSEA. Termini included, the CDR3 measures 12 amino acids. CDR3 region: CSASTVNYGCTF.

This chain links TRBV2 with TRBJ2-7, with unresolved D. Germline CDR1 reads SNHLY; CDR2 reads FYNNEI. This CDR3 has 14 amino acids. Deletions cut 8 bases from V and 5 bases from J, with 19 bases between. DNA of the CDR3: TGTGCCAGCCTAGATTTTGAGCCTATCGACGAGCAGTACTTC. Translating it yields CASLDFEPIDEQYF.

The rearrangement links TRBV19 to TRBJ1-1, with a tentative D call TRBD1 (6 bases). This CDR3 is built from 13 residues. Germline-derived CDR1 and CDR2 are LNHDA and SQIVND (reference sequence). Trimming took off 7 bases at V and 5 bases at J, with 14 bases between the two ends. The CDR3 here is CASIGGRETEAFF. CDR3 in DNA: TGTGCCAGTATCGGGGGGCGCGAGACTGAAGCTTTCTTT.

The CDR3 reads CASSLLPTGRGYNEQFF. The DNA of the CDR3 is TGTGCCAGCAGTTTACTCCCGACAGGGAGGGGCTACAATGAGCAGTTCTTC. The chain joins TRBV6-5 to TRBJ2-1; D possibly uses TRBD1 or TRBD2 (7 bases each). The V end lost 4 bases, the J end lost 3 bases, and 19 bases lay between the germline ends. Germline assignment: CDR1 MNHEY and CDR2 SVGAGI. This CDR3 has 17 amino acids.

This clonotype was detected a few times. The chain combines TRBV29-1 with TRBJ2-2; no clear D gene. Germline V gives CDR1 SQVTM, CDR2 ANQGSEA. The CDR3 runs 13 residues. Trimming removed 3 bases at V and 0 bases at J, with 5 bases between. CDR3 DNA sequence: TGCAGCGTTGAGGGCCCGAACACCGGGGAGCTGTTTTTT. Translating it yields CSVEGPNTGELFF.

This clonotype was seen many times. The rearrangement links TRBV20-1 to TRBJ2-7; 10 bases align to TRBD2. There are 15 residues in the CDR3. CDR1 is DFQATT and CDR2 is SNEGSKA in the germline V gene (reference sequence). V dropped 0 bases and J dropped 3; count of bases not matched to a gene: 5. This CDR3 reads CSARDPRLAGYEQYF. The CDR3 nucleotides read TGCAGTGCTAGAGACCCGAGACTAGCGGGCTACGAGCAGTACTTC.

This clonotype was found a few times. The CDR3 loop reads CASSTLGVNEQYF. The CDR3 DNA sequence: TGTGCCAGCAGTACCTTAGGGGTCAACGAGCAGTACTTC. The rearrangement links TRBV6-1 to TRBJ2-7; a possible D gene is TRBD1 (5 bases). Germline V gives CDR1 MNHNS, CDR2 SASEGT. The CDR3 contains 13 residues. V lost 5 bases to trimming and J lost 5 bases, with 13 bases between them.

The V gene is TRBV19, the J gene TRBJ1-2, with unresolved D. Trimming shortened V by 5 bases and J by 4 bases, and 11 bases separated the two germline ends. Germline CDR1 and CDR2: LNHDA and SQIVND (reference sequence). This CDR3 spans 13 amino acids. The CDR3 protein is CASSYGWTYGYTF. CDR3 DNA sequence: TGTGCCAGTAGTTATGGATGGACCTATGGCTACACCTTC.

This clonotype has a handful of counts. The chain combines TRBV7-9 with TRBJ1-2, with D uncertain. Germline values: CDR1 SEHNR, CDR2 FQNEAQ (reference sequence). The CDR3 spans 13 residues. Trimming stripped 0 bases from V and 4 bases from J, with 6 bases between. Here the CDR3 reads CASSLANIYGYTF. Here the CDR3 DNA reads TGTGCCAGCAGCTTAGCAAATATCTATGGCTACACCTTC.

This clonotype was observed a few times. J is TRBJ2-2 and V is TRBV7-2, with D hard to call. Germline CDR1 SGHTA, CDR2 FQGNSA. V lost 1 base and J 4 bases, leaving 7 bases between the germline ends. The CDR3 runs to 14 residues. CDR3 nucleotide sequence: TGTGCCAGCAGCTTAGGTGGGGTCACCGGGGAGCTGTTTTTT. Residues: CASSLGGVTGELFF. Looking up the rest from reference TRBV7-2 and TRBJ2-2 gives the full variable domain: GAGVSQSPSNKVTEKGKDVELRCDPISGHTALYWYRQSLGQGLEFLIYFQGNSAPDKSGLPSDRFSAERTGGSVSTLTIQRTQQEDSAVYLCASSLGGVTGELFFGEGSRLTVL.

The chain employs TRBV3-1 and TRBJ2-7, with 8 bases matching TRBD2. The CDR3 consists of 15 residues. Trimming at V came to 1 base and at J to 5 bases, leaving 7 bases not matched to a gene. Germline CDR1 LGHDT, CDR2 YNNKEL (reference sequence). CDR3 in DNA: TGTGCCAGCAGCCAAGGCAGCGGGAGAGGCGACGAGCAGTACTTC. Protein product: CASSQGSGRGDEQYF.

This clonotype was seen at least ten times. This chain connects TRBV18 to TRBJ2-5; 8 bases map to TRBD1. Germline-derived CDR1 and CDR2 are KGHSH and LQKENI. The CDR3 has 14 residues. The V segment lost 5 bases and the J segment 3 bases; nucleotides outside the gene matches: 5. The CDR3 DNA sequence: TGTGCCAGCTCAGTCGGGGGACAGGAAGAGACCCAGTACTTC. Encoded protein: CASSVGGQEETQYF.

The chain joins TRBV5-6 to TRBJ1-1; no clear D gene. This CDR3 contains 14 residues. Germline-derived CDR1 and CDR2 are SGHDT and YYEEEE. Trimming left V 4 bases short and J 1 base short, with 11 bases between. The CDR3 DNA reads as TGTGCCAGCAGCCGGGATTTCGGGAACACTGAAGCTTTCTTT. This gives the protein CASSRDFGNTEAFF.

This rearrangement joins TRBV7-2 to TRBJ2-1, with 16 bases identical to TRBD2. Germline values: CDR1 SGHTA, CDR2 FQGNSA. The J segment lost 10 bases and the V segment lost 5 bases, leaving 8 bases of the junction unmatched. This CDR3 region has 16 residues. The CDR3 DNA is TGTGCCAGCAGCCCCCCGGGACTAGCGGGAGGGTGGGAGCAGTTCTTC. Residues: CASSPPGLAGGWEQFF. The full variable domain, in which reference TRBV7-2 and TRBJ2-1 provide the parts outside the CDR3, is GAGVSQSPSNKVTEKGKDVELRCDPISGHTALYWYRQSLGQGLEFLIYFQGNSAPDKSGLPSDRFSAERTGGSVSTLTIQRTQQEDSAVYLCASSPPGLAGGWEQFFGPGTRLTVL.

This clonotype was detected only once. A much larger clone differs from this one at a single base, so this may be a read error. V and J are TRBV12-3 or TRBV12-4 and TRBJ2-5; D is possibly TRBD1 (5 bases). The CDR3 consists of 15 residues. V was shortened by 2 bases and J by 7 bases, with 17 bases between the two germline ends. Written as DNA, the CDR3 is TGTGCCAGCAGTTTAACTTGGTCTGGTCAGGGGACCCAGTACTTC. Its translation is CASSLTWSGQGTQYF.

This clonotype came up a few times. The chain employs TRBV6-1 and TRBJ1-2, with unresolved D. Per the germline V gene, CDR1 is MNHNS and CDR2 is SASEGT. With 6 bases removed from V and 2 bases from J, the gap between germline ends came to 7 bases. The CDR3 extends over 12 amino acids. The CDR3 nucleotides are TGTGCCAGCAGGCCTCCAAACTATGGCTACACCTTC. Translation: CASRPPNYGYTF.

This clonotype was seen ten or more times. This chain uses TRBV7-2 with TRBJ2-5, with 8 bases fitting TRBD2. J lost 1 base, V lost 6 bases, and 4 bases had no gene match. Per germline, CDR1 SGHTA and CDR2 FQGNSA. The CDR3 runs to 14 residues. The CDR3 spells CASRKTSGQETQYF. DNA for the CDR3: TGTGCCAGCAGAAAAACTAGCGGCCAAGAGACCCAGTACTTC.

The genes are TRBV30 and TRBJ2-2; D might be TRBD1 or TRBD2, each matching 5 bases. The CDR3 consists of 14 residues. The germline V gene encodes CDR1 GTSNPN and CDR2 SVGIG (reference sequence). Trimming left V 2 bases short and J 7 bases short, with 14 bases between. The CDR3 reads CAWSSGQGNGELFF. As DNA, the CDR3 is TGTGCCTGGAGTTCGGGGCAGGGAAACGGGGAGCTGTTTTTT.

In its sample, this clonotype was seen once. A much more abundant neighbour one base away suggests this may be a read error. The chain uses TRBV11-2 and TRBJ2-7, with 11 bases lining up with TRBD2. The CDR3 contains 18 residues. In germline, CDR1 is SGHAT, CDR2 FQNNGV. The CDR3 is CANSLGFRLAGIMREQYF. Written as DNA, the CDR3 is TGTGCCAACAGCTTAGGATTTAGACTAGCGGGAATTATGCGCGAGCAGTACTTC.

The chain carries TRBV20-1 and TRBJ2-7, with TRBD2 identical over 16 bases. Germline CDR1 reads DFQATT; CDR2 reads SNEGSKA (reference sequence). V lost 6 bases to trimming and J lost 7 bases; unmatched junction nucleotides: 12. The CDR3 is 16 residues long. The CDR3 reads CSAITGLAGGRGEQYF. The DNA for the CDR3 is TGCAGTGCCATTACGGGACTAGCGGGAGGGCGAGGGGAGCAGTACTTC.

This clonotype has a handful of counts. CDR3 loop: CSAADIYSNQPQHF. In nucleotides, the CDR3 is TGCAGTGCTGCCGACATTTATAGCAATCAGCCCCAGCATTTT. The V gene is TRBV20-1, the J gene TRBJ1-5; D is ambiguous. V lost 5 bases and J lost 0, with 11 bases in between. The CDR3 extends over 14 amino acids. Germline values: CDR1 DFQATT, CDR2 SNEGSKA (reference sequence).

This sequence joins TRBV6-1 and TRBJ2-1, with 15 bases identical to TRBD2. CDR3 length equals 16 residues. The V segment lost 10 bases and the J segment 8 bases; nucleotides outside the gene matches: 12. Germline V lookup: CDR1 MNHNS, CDR2 SASEGT. This CDR3 is CATNQGLAGGPDEQFF. The CDR3 DNA sequence: TGTGCCACCAATCAGGGACTAGCGGGAGGCCCCGATGAGCAGTTCTTC.

Points on this clonotype: The conserved phenylalanine or tryptophan normally closing the CDR3 is absent here, so this likely arose from a read error. This chain uses TRBV6-2 or TRBV6-3 with TRBJ2-2; tentatively, D is TRBD1 (6 bases). Germline-derived CDR1 and CDR2 are MNHEY and SVGEGT. V was cut by 10 bases and J by 0 bases, with 9 bases left in between. This CDR3 comprises 13 residues. As DNA, the CDR3 is TGTGCCAACAGGGATTCGAACACCGGGGAGCTGTTTTCT. Amino acids: CANRDSNTGELFS.

This clonotype was observed once. It may be a read error: a sequence one base away is much more abundant. The chain couples TRBV20-1 to TRBJ1-2, with TRBD1 matching over 9 bases. This CDR3 spans 15 amino acids. Germline CDR1 and CDR2: DFQATT and SNEGSKA (reference sequence). J lost 4 bases, V lost 3 bases, and 9 bases had no gene match. The CDR3 sequence: CSARRDRDILYGYTF. DNA of the CDR3: TGCAGTGCTAGGAGGGACAGGGATATTCTCTATGGCTACACCTTC.

This sequence joins TRBV7-2 and TRBJ2-1, with 8 nucleotides matching TRBD2. V was pared by 5 bases and J by 4 bases, with 16 bases of the junction left unmatched. CDR3 length equals 18 residues. Per germline, CDR1 SGHTA and CDR2 FQGNSA. The CDR3 is CASSTPVAGRGEYNEQFF. Here the CDR3 DNA reads TGTGCCAGCAGCACCCCGGTAGCGGGGAGGGGCGAATACAATGAGCAGTTCTTC.

This clonotype was detected only a few times. The chain recombines TRBV6-9 with TRBJ2-7, with a tentative D call TRBD2 (5 bases). Germline lookup yields CDR1 MNHGY and CDR2 SVAAGI. The CDR3 loop spans 14 amino acids. V was pared by 3 bases and J by 4 bases, with 13 bases between. The CDR3 region has the DNA TGTGCCAGCAGTTACAGCGGAGGTGATTACGAGCAGTACTTC. This codes for CASSYSGGDYEQYF.

This chain uses TRBV5-1 with TRBJ2-5; 11 bases fit TRBD2. The V segment lost 4 bases and the J segment 2 bases; nucleotides outside the gene matches: 7. This CDR3 comprises 16 residues. Germline CDR1 SGHRS, CDR2 YFSETQ. CDR3 in amino acids: CASSRTSGSIQETQYF. The DNA of the CDR3 is TGCGCCAGCAGCCGTACTAGCGGGAGCATACAAGAGACCCAGTACTTC.